This T cell receptor (beta chain) was sequenced for a study of beta chain features in type 1 diabetes. General study points: Cells expressing TCR highly could be over-represented by cDNA sequencing. The question of HLA type influencing TCRB rearrangement was one that remained unresolved here. The VDJ junctions of type 1 diabetes patients carried fewer insertions and more deletions.

Of the isolated RNA, all was reverse transcribed, and so the sequenced material was expressed TCRB transcripts. Data came from immunoSEQ multiplex PCR; TCRdb stores just in-frame clones and leaves some out. The repertoire includes 500,000 to 700,000 clones, around 16% of them detected once, and approximately 0.099% sits in the top ten. Donors underwent one heparinised blood draw, about 120 mL on average. This clone was counted a few times. The antigen is unknown. The CDR3 totals 12 residues. Germline CDR1 is SGHTA and CDR2 is FQGNSA. V lost 5 bases and J 1 base, leaving 6 bases between the germline ends.

Sequenced input: naive CD4+ T cells from blood. V is TRBV7-2 and J is TRBJ2-7, with D unresolved. The source is a man between 18 and 35 years old in good health. The CDR3 is CASSRTSYEQYF. In nucleotides, the CDR3 is TGTGCCAGCAGCCGGACGTCCTACGAGCAGTACTTC.